The 12 T cell receptor beta chains in this list originate from one sample, sequenced in a study of T cell clonotyping in hematopoietic cell transplantation. Assay used: immunoSEQ multiplex PCR; TCRdb lists only in-frame clones, some missing. Altogether about 27,000 clones are present, approximately 95% being singletons, with the ten largest covering less than 1.5%. The sample comprised peripheral blood mononuclear cells. All receptors come from a man in his forties or fifties in good health. Some clones in this sample may be carry-over from other donors' samples.

The chain recombines TRBV10-3 with TRBJ1-1; D perhaps matches TRBD1 (6 bases). The CDR3 runs to 14 residues. Germline CDR1 reads ENHRY; CDR2 reads SYGVKD. The ends were cut back, 4 bases at V and 3 bases at J, with 12 bases in the middle. The CDR3 DNA reads TGTGCCATCAGTGGGCAACAGGGATACACTGAAGCTTTCTTT. This sequence encodes CAISGQQGYTEAFF.

This rearrangement joins TRBV5-4 to TRBJ1-1, with a possible D match to TRBD1 (6 bases). The CDR3 is 13 amino acids. Germline V gene sequence: CDR1 SGHNT, CDR2 YYREEE (reference sequence). V was shortened by 4 bases and J by 8 bases, with 15 bases between the two germline ends. The CDR3 is CASSRRGAREAFF. In DNA form, the CDR3 reads TGTGCCAGCAGCCGGAGGGGGGCGAGGGAAGCTTTCTTT.

This chain connects TRBV6-1 to TRBJ1-5; D not resolved. The CDR3 is 16 residues long. V was trimmed by 3 bases and J by 7 bases, leaving 19 bases between them. Germline V gene sequence: CDR1 MNHNS, CDR2 SASEGT. CDR3 DNA: TGTGCCAGCAGTGAGAACGGGATGATTAGGTCCCAGCCCCAGCATTTT. It is translated as CASSENGMIRSQPQHF.

This clone was found once. The DNA of the CDR3 is TGTGCCAGCAGGGGGACTAGCGGGGGGGCAGGTACAGATACGCAGTATTTT. It yields the protein CASRGTSGGAGTDTQYF. This rearrangement joins TRBV11-3 to TRBJ2-3, with TRBD2 matching 16 bases. Germline V CDR1 and CDR2: SGHNT, YENEEA. This CDR3 has 17 amino acids. Trimming took 6 bases from V and 3 from J; bases not matched to a gene: 6.

V is TRBV2 and J is TRBJ2-6; no reliable D call. Trimming cost V 6 bases and J 2 bases, with 14 bases left between them. Germline lookup yields CDR1 SNHLY and CDR2 FYNNEI. The CDR3 is 16 amino acids. The CDR3 sequence: CASSAKSPAGANVLTF. CDR3 sequence (DNA): TGTGCCAGCAGCGCCAAAAGTCCGGCTGGGGCCAACGTCCTGACTTTC.

The rearrangement joins TRBV7-2 to TRBJ2-2; D is undetermined. The length of the CDR3 is 13 residues. V gave up 3 bases and J gave up 6 bases, with 8 bases separating them. Germline V gene lookup returns CDR1 SGHTA and CDR2 FQGNSA. CDR3 loop: CASSFSGAGELFF. The CDR3 DNA is TGTGCCAGCAGCTTTAGTGGCGCCGGGGAGCTGTTTTTT.

The rearrangement joins TRBV7-2 to TRBJ2-7, with D unclear. CDR3 length: 13 residues. From germline, CDR1 is SGHTA and CDR2 FQGNSA. Trimming stripped 2 bases from V and 6 bases from J, with 11 bases between. As DNA, the CDR3 is TGTGCCAGCAGCTTACAGTATTCGGGCGAGCAGTACTTC. The encoded protein is CASSLQYSGEQYF.

This chain joins TRBV6-5 and TRBJ1-2; possible D gene TRBD1, 5 bases. The V end was cut by 6 bases, the J end by 7 bases, with 15 bases between. Germline lookup yields CDR1 MNHEY and CDR2 SVGAGI. The CDR3 totals 13 residues. This chain's CDR3 is CASRTTAGGGYTF. In DNA, the CDR3 is TGTGCCAGCAGAACCACAGCGGGGGGTGGCTACACCTTC.

The V call is TRBV19, the J call TRBJ2-7, with D possibly being TRBD2 (7 bases). This CDR3 spans 14 amino acids. Deletions cut 8 bases from V and 3 bases from J, with 17 bases between. Germline V gene lookup returns CDR1 LNHDA and CDR2 SQIVND (reference sequence). CDR3 in amino acids: CASGAGAPNYEQYF. The DNA for the CDR3 is TGTGCCAGTGGCGCGGGGGCTCCCAACTACGAGCAGTACTTC.

The rearrangement links TRBV7-8 to TRBJ1-5; no reliable D call. In germline, CDR1 is SGHVS, CDR2 FQNEAQ. The CDR3 covers 19 residues. The V end lost 4 bases, the J end lost 1 base, and 23 bases lay between the germline ends. The CDR3 DNA sequence: TGTGCCAGCAGCTCTCTCCTAGGTTTTCCAAGGGAAAGCAATCAGCCCCAGCATTTT. Its translation: CASSSLLGFPRESNQPQHF. Full variable domain (rest looked up from reference TRBV7-8 and TRBJ1-5): GAGVSQSPRYKVAKRGQDVALRCDPISGHVSLFWYQQALGQGPEFLTYFQNEAQLDKSGLPSDRFFAERPEGSVSTLKIQRTQQEDSAVYLCASSSLLGFPRESNQPQHFGDGTRLSIL.

The V gene is TRBV14, the J gene TRBJ2-5, with no clear D. The CDR3 length is 16 residues. Trimming cost V 4 bases and J 2 bases, with 17 bases left between them. CDR1 SGHDN and CDR2 FVKESK come from the germline V gene. Written as DNA, the CDR3 is TGTGCCAGCAGCCCCTTCGAACAGCGAATACAAGAGACCCAGTACTTC. It codes for CASSPFEQRIQETQYF.

The chain uses TRBV6-1 and TRBJ1-6, with TRBD1 matching over 9 bases. Germline CDR1 is MNHNS and CDR2 is SASEGT. The V and J ends lost 2 bases and 7 bases, in that order; junction bases with no gene match: 3. CDR3 length: 15 amino acids. The CDR3 DNA reads as TGTGCCAGCAGTGAACGTGGGACAGGGAATTCACCCCTCCACTTT. It codes for CASSERGTGNSPLHF.